Shown below are 13 T cell receptor beta chains from a single sample sequenced in a study of control samples from healthy donors and cancer patients. Assay used: immunoSEQ multiplex PCR; TCRdb lists only in-frame clones, some missing. This sample has about 80,000 clones; roughly 84% occur once, and the top ten carry 11%. The sample consisted of PBMCs. These receptors were taken from a man aged 55 to 70 with head and neck cancer.

As concerns this clone: Other DNA sequences in this specimen translate into the identical CDR3. J is TRBJ1-2 and V is TRBV28, with D uncertain. The germline V gene has CDR1 MDHEN and CDR2 SYDVKM. V was shortened by 4 bases and J by 5 bases, with 8 bases between the two germline ends. The CDR3 extends over 12 amino acids. CDR3 region: CASSSRTYGYTF. The CDR3 DNA is TGTGCCAGCAGTTCCCGTACGTATGGCTACACCTTC.

This chain's CDR3 is CASSLAPDSNEQFF. The CDR3 DNA reads as TGCGCCAGCAGCTTGGCCCCGGACAGCAATGAGCAGTTCTTC. The genes are TRBV5-1 and TRBJ2-1; tentative D call: TRBD1 (6 bases). Germline V CDR1 and CDR2: SGHRS, YFSETQ. CDR3 length equals 14 residues. The ends were cut back, 0 bases at V and 6 bases at J, with 10 bases in the middle.

The chain uses TRBV4-1 and TRBJ1-1; 7 bases are shared with TRBD1. The J segment lost 5 bases and the V segment lost 4 bases, leaving 16 bases of the junction unmatched. The germline CDR1 and CDR2 sequences are MGHRA and YSYEKL. The CDR3 length is 17 residues. DNA of the CDR3: TGCGCCAGCAGCCCCTTGGGAGGGGGCGCTAGGAGGACTGAAGCTTTCTTT. It yields the protein CASSPLGGGARRTEAFF.

This chain links TRBV28 with TRBJ1-2, with 8 nucleotides matching TRBD1. Germline V gene sequence: CDR1 MDHEN, CDR2 SYDVKM. V gave up 6 bases and J gave up 7 bases; unmatched junction bases: 13. The CDR3 spans 15 residues. The CDR3 bases are TGTGCCAGCAGCTCCGGACAGGGCTTTTGGGGTGGCTACACCTTC. Protein: CASSSGQGFWGGYTF.

V usage is TRBV18 and J usage is TRBJ2-2; possible D gene TRBD1, 5 bases. The germline V and J ends were trimmed by 6 bases and 0 bases, with 14 bases remaining between them. CDR1 is KGHSH and CDR2 is LQKENI in the germline V gene. The CDR3 covers 16 residues. CDR3 in DNA: TGTGCCAGCTCCCGTGGGGCAGGGTCGAACACCGGGGAGCTGTTTTTT. This encodes CASSRGAGSNTGELFF.

This chain connects TRBV7-9 to TRBJ2-2; tentative D call: TRBD2 (5 bases). Trimming removed 1 base from V and 0 bases from J, with 12 bases in between. Germline V gene data show CDR1 as SEHNR and CDR2 as FQNEAQ (reference sequence). CDR3 size: 17 residues. CDR3 coding DNA: TGTGCCAGCAGCTTAGGTTACCGGGGTCCGAACACCGGGGAGCTGTTTTTT. It codes for CASSLGYRGPNTGELFF.

V gene TRBV27 combines with J gene TRBJ2-5; D is possibly TRBD2 (6 bases). This CDR3 region has 16 residues. Between the trimmed V and J ends, which lost 3 bases and 0 bases, there was a span of 14 bases. CDR1 is MNHEY and CDR2 is SMNVEV in the germline V gene (reference sequence). This CDR3 is CASSLIVRGNQETQYF. The CDR3 DNA reads TGTGCCAGCAGTTTGATTGTTCGGGGGAACCAAGAGACCCAGTACTTC.

This clone was counted between two and nine times. The chain joins TRBV5-1 to TRBJ2-6; D ambiguous. This CDR3 spans 16 amino acids. The V end was cut by 2 bases, the J end by 1 base, with 10 bases between. Germline assignment: CDR1 SGHRS and CDR2 YFSETQ. The CDR3, as DNA: TGCGCCAGCAGCTTACCTATAATTTCTGGGGCCAACGTCCTGACTTTC. It encodes CASSLPIISGANVLTF. Filled out from reference TRBV5-1 and TRBJ2-6, the complete variable domain reads KAGVTQTPRYLIKTRGQQVTLSCSPISGHRSVSWYQQTPGQGLQFLFEYFSETQRNKGNFPGRFSGRQFSNSRSEMNVSTLELGDSALYLCASSLPIISGANVLTFGAGSRLTVL.

The rearrangement joins TRBV3-1 (or the pseudogene TRBV3-2) to TRBJ2-1; D not resolved. The V gene lost 1 base and the J gene lost 4 bases, with 11 bases spanning the gap. Germline V gene data show CDR1 as LGHDT and CDR2 as YNNKEL (reference sequence). This CDR3 comprises 15 residues. The CDR3 nucleotides are TGTGCCAGCAGCCAAGGAGAGAACGCATACAATGAGCAGTTCTTC. Translation: CASSQGENAYNEQFF.

The chain has TRBV3-1 (or the pseudogene TRBV3-2) and TRBJ2-7, with a tentative D call TRBD2 (6 bases). Per germline, CDR1 LGHDT and CDR2 YNNKEL (reference sequence). V was pared by 4 bases and J by 0 bases, with 10 bases between. The CDR3 is 14 residues long. The CDR3 region has the DNA TGTGCCAGCAGCCTTAGCGGCGTCTCCTACGAGCAGTACTTC. This codes for CASSLSGVSYEQYF.

The chain joins TRBV3-1 (or the pseudogene TRBV3-2) to TRBJ1-2; D may be TRBD1 (5 bases). The CDR3 has 13 residues. The germline V gene encodes CDR1 LGHDT and CDR2 YNNKEL (reference sequence). V lost 3 bases, J lost 4 bases, and 9 bases lay in between. CDR3 in DNA: TGTGCCAGCAGCCATCAGGGCCTCTATGGCTACACCTTC. Its protein product is CASSHQGLYGYTF.

The J gene is TRBJ1-4, the V gene TRBV5-6; TRBD1 might be the D (6 bases). The V and J ends lost 0 bases and 8 bases respectively, with 17 bases between them. This CDR3 is built from 16 residues. Germline values: CDR1 SGHDT, CDR2 YYEEEE. The CDR3 spells CASSLGGPGRLEKLFF. In nucleotides, the CDR3 is TGTGCCAGCAGCTTGGGGGGGCCAGGGAGGTTGGAAAAACTGTTTTTT.

The sample holds a few counts of this clone. V and J are TRBV6-5 and TRBJ2-7; 12 bases are shared with TRBD2. The length of the CDR3 is 14 residues. The germline gives CDR1 MNHEY, CDR2 SVGAGI. The ends lost 7 bases at V and 6 bases at J; junction bases unmatched: 7. CDR3 sequence: CASTRTSGMGEQYF. The CDR3 nucleotides are TGTGCCAGCACCCGGACTAGCGGGATGGGCGAGCAGTACTTC.